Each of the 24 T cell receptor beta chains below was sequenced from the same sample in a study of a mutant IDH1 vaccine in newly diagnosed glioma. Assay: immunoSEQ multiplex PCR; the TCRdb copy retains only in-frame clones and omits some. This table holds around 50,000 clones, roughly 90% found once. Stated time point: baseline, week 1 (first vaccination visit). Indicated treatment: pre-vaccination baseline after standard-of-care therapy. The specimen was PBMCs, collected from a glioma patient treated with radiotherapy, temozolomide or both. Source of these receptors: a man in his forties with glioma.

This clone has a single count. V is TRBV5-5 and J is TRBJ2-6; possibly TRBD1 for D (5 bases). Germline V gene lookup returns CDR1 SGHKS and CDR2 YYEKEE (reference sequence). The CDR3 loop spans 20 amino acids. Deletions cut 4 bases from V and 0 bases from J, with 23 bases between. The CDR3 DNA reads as TGTGCCAGCAGCCCCAGACAGACTTTTGTATTATTCTCTGGGGCCAACGTCCTGACTTTC. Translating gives CASSPRQTFVLFSGANVLTF.

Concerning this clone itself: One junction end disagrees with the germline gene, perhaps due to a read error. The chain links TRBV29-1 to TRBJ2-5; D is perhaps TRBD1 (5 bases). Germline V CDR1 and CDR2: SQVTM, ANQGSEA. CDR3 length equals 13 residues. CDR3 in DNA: TGCAGCGTCGAAGGGGTCCTCTGGAGGACCCAGTACTTC. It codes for CSVEGVLWRTQYF. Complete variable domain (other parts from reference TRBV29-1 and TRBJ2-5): SAVISQKPSRDICQRGTSLTIQCQVDSQVTMMFWYRQQPGQSLTLIATANQGSEATYESGFVIDKFPISRPNLTFSTLTVSNMSPEDSSIYLCSVEGVLWRTQYFGPGTRLLVL.

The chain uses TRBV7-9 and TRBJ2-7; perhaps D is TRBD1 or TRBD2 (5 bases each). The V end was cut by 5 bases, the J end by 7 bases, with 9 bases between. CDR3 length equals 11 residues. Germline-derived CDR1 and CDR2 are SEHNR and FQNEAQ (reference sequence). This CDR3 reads CASSGTDEQYF. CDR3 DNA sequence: TGTGCCAGCAGCGGGACGGATGAGCAGTACTTC.

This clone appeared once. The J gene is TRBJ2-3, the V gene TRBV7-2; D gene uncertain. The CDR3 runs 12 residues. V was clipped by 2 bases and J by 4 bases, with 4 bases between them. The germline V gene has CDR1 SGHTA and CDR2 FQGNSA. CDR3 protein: CASSLTPDTQYF. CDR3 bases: TGTGCCAGCAGCTTAACCCCAGATACGCAGTATTTT.

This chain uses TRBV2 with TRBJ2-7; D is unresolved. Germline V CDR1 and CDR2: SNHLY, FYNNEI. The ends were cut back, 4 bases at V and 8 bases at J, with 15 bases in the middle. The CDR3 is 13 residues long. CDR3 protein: CASSVGVSPQQYF. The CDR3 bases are TGTGCCAGCAGTGTCGGAGTTAGCCCTCAGCAGTACTTC.

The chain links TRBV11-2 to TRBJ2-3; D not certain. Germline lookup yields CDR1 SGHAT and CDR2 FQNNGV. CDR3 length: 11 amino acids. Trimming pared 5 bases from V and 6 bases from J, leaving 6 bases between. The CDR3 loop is CASSPVDTQYF. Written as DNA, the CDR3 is TGTGCCAGCAGCCCCGTCGATACGCAGTATTTT. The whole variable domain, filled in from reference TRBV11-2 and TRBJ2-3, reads EAGVAQSPRYKIIEKRQSVAFWCNPISGHATLYWYQQILGQGPKLLIQFQNNGVVDDSQLPKDRFSAERLKGVDSTLKIQPAKLEDSAVYLCASSPVDTQYFGPGTRLTVL.

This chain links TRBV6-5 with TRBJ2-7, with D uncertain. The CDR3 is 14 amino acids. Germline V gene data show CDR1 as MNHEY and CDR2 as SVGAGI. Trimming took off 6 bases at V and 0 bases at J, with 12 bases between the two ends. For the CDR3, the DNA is TGTGCCAGCAGCTCCTACGGTAGCTCCTACGAGCAGTACTTC. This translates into CASSSYGSSYEQYF.

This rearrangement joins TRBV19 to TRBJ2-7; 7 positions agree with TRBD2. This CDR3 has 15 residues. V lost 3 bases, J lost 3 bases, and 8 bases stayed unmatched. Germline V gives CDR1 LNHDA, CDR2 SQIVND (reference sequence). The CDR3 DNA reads TGTGCCAGTAGTATCTCGGCGGGAGCCTTCTACGAGCAGTACTTC. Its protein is CASSISAGAFYEQYF.

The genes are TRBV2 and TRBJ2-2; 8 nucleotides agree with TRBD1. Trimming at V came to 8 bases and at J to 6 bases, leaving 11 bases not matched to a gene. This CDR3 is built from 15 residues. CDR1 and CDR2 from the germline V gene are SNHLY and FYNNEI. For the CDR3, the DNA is TGTGCCAGCTCGGGTCAGGGGGCTCGGGCCGGGGAGCTGTTTTTT. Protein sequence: CASSGQGARAGELFF.

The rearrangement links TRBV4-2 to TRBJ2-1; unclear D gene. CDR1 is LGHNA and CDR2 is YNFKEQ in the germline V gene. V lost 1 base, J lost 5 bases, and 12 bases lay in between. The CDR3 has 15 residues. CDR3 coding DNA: TGTGCCAGCAGCCAAGGGCGAGGCCGGGACAATGAGCAGTTCTTC. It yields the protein CASSQGRGRDNEQFF.

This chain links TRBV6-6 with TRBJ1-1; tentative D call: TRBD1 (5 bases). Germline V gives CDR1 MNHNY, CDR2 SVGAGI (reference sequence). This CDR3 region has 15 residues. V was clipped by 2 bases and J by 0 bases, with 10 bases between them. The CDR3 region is CASSYRGGLNTEAFF. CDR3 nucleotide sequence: TGTGCCAGCAGTTACCGGGGCGGTTTGAACACTGAAGCTTTCTTT.

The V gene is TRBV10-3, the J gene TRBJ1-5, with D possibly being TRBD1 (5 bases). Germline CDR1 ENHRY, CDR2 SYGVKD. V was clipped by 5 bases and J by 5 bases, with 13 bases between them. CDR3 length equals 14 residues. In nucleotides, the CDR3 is TGTGCCATCAGTCCCAGGGAAGGGGATCAGCCCCAGCATTTT. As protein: CAISPREGDQPQHF.

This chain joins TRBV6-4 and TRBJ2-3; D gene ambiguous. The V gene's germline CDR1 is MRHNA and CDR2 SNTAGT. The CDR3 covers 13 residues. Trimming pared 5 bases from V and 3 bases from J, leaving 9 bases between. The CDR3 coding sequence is TGTGCCAGCAGTTTGACCTTGACAGATACGCAGTATTTT. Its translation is CASSLTLTDTQYF.

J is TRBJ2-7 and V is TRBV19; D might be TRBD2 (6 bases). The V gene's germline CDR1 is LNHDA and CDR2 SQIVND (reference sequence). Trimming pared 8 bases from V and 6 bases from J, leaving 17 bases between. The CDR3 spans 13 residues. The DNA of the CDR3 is TGTGCCAGTTCGGAATTGGGGGGTACCGAGCAGTACTTC. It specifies CASSELGGTEQYF.

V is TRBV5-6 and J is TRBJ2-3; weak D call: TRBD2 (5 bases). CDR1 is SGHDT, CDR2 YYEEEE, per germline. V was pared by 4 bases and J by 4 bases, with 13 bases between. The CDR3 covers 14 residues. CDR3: CASSGPGSADTQYF. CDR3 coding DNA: TGTGCCAGCAGCGGCCCGGGTAGCGCAGATACGCAGTATTTT.

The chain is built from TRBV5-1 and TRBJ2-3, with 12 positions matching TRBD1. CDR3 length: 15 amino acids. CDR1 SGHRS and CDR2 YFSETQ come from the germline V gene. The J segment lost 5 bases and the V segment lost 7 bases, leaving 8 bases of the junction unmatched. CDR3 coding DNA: TGCGCCAGCGCGCCGGGACAGGGGGCCCAAGATACGCAGTATTTT. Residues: CASAPGQGAQDTQYF.

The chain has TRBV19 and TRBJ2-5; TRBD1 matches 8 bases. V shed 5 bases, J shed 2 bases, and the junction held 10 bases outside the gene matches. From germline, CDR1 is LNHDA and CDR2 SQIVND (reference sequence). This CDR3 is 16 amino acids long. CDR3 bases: TGTGCCAGTAGTCCCCAGGGGGCTAGAGAGCAAGAGACCCAGTACTTC. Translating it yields CASSPQGAREQETQYF.

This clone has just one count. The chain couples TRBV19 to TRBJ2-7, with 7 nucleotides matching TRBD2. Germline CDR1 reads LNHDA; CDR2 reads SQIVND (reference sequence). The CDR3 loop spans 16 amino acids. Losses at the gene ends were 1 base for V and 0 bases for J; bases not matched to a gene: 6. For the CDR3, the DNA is TGTGCCAGTAGTATAGTTCGAGCGGGGAGCTCCTACGAGCAGTACTTC. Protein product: CASSIVRAGSSYEQYF.

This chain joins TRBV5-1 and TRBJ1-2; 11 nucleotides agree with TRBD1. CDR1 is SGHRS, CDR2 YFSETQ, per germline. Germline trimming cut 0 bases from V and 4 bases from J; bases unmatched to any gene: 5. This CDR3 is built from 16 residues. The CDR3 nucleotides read TGCGCCAGCAGCTTGGCCGGGACAGGGGGAGGCTATGGCTACACCTTC. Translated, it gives CASSLAGTGGGYGYTF.

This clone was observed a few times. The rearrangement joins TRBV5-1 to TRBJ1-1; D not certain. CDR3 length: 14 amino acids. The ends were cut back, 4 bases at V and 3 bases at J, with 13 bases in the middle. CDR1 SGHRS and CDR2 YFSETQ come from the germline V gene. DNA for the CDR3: TGCGCCAGCAGCCCGAGAGACGGGCACACTGAAGCTTTCTTT. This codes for CASSPRDGHTEAFF.

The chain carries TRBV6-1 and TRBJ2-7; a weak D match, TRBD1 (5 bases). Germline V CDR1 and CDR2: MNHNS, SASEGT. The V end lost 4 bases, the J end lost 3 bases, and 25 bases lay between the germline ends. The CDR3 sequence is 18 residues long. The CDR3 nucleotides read TGTGCCAGCAGTGGTTTCGGCAGTCCATCCAGAAGGGGCTACGAGCAGTACTTC. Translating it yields CASSGFGSPSRRGYEQYF.

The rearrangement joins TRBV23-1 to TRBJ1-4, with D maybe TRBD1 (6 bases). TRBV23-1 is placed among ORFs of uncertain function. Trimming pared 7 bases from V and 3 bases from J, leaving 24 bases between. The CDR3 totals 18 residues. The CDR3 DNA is TGCGCCAGCATACAGAAGCCACAGGGCGTGAGGGCTAATGAAAAACTGTTTTTT. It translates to CASIQKPQGVRANEKLFF.

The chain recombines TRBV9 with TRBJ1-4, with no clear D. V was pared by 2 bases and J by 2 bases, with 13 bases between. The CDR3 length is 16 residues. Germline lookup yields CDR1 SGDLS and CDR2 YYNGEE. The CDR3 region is CASSVTVTATNEKLFF. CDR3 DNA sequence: TGTGCCAGCAGCGTTACCGTTACAGCTACTAATGAAAAACTGTTTTTT.

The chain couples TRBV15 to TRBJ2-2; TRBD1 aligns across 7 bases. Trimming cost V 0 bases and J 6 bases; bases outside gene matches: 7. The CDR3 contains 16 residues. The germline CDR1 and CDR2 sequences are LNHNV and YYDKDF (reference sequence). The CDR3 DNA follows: TGTGCCACCAGCAGAGACAGGGCAGGGGGATCCGGGGAGCTGTTTTTT. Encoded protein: CATSRDRAGGSGELFF.